The 16 T cell receptor beta chains below come from one sample, sequenced in a study of regulatory T cells in long-lasting Graves disease. TCR beta libraries were built with iRepertoire HTBI primers and Arm-PCR of CDR3 regions. One entry per CDR3 protein results from TCRdb running MiXCR on the multiplex PCR reads. The sample lists under 800,000 distinct CDR3 sequences; 16% were seen once. The time point: newly diagnosed GD, antithyroid drugs for less than 3 months. Preparation of the TCR library used RNA extracted from PBMCs. The same specimen was also included in a second study, on T cells in Graves' hyperthyroidism and ophthalmopathy.

The specimen was peripheral blood mononuclear cells (PBMCs), collected at new diagnosis, from a patient treated with antithyroid drugs. These receptors were collected from a woman aged 25 to 39 with Graves disease.

This clonotype was seen at least ten times. The V and J genes are TRBV30 and TRBJ1-5; D is undetermined. With 1 base removed from V and 6 bases from J, the gap between germline ends came to 10 bases. The CDR3 has 13 amino acids. Germline V gene lookup returns CDR1 GTSNPN and CDR2 SVGIG (reference sequence). DNA for the CDR3: TGTGCCTGGAGTGGATCCCTTACTCAGCCCCAGCATTTT. Translation gives CAWSGSLTQPQHF.

In this sample, this clonotype turned up many times. The rearrangement joins TRBV28 to TRBJ1-2, with TRBD1 identical over 7 bases. This CDR3 spans 14 amino acids. Per the germline V gene, CDR1 is MDHEN and CDR2 is SYDVKM. V lost 6 bases and J lost 0; bases outside the gene matches: 4. DNA for the CDR3: TGTGCCAGCAGGGAACAGGGGTCTAACTATGGCTACACCTTC. It yields the protein CASREQGSNYGYTF.

This clonotype was seen ten or more times. The chain employs TRBV2 and TRBJ1-5; D ambiguous. The CDR3 totals 14 residues. Trimming shortened V by 10 bases and J by 0 bases, and 13 bases separated the two germline ends. Germline CDR1 SNHLY, CDR2 FYNNEI. CDR3 sequence: CAIGPSYSNQPQHF. The CDR3 nucleotides read TGTGCCATCGGTCCCTCATATAGCAATCAGCCCCAGCATTTT.

This clonotype was seen only a few times. The V gene is TRBV5-1, the J gene TRBJ2-3; D is possibly TRBD1 (6 bases). Trimming stripped 5 bases from V and 2 bases from J, with 12 bases between. This CDR3 comprises 14 residues. Looked up from germline, CDR1 is SGHRS and CDR2 is YFSETQ. The CDR3 region has the DNA TGCGCCAGCAGTATAGGGACATCCACAGATACGCAGTATTTT. It specifies CASSIGTSTDTQYF. Complete variable domain (other parts from reference TRBV5-1 and TRBJ2-3): KAGVTQTPRYLIKTRGQQVTLSCSPISGHRSVSWYQQTPGQGLQFLFEYFSETQRNKGNFPGRFSGRQFSNSRSEMNVSTLELGDSALYLCASSIGTSTDTQYFGPGTRLTVL.

There are many counts of this clonotype. V usage is TRBV12-3 or TRBV12-4 and J usage is TRBJ1-1, with TRBD1 as a possible D gene (5 bases). V lost 3 bases, J lost 11 bases, and 13 bases lay in between. The CDR3 has 12 amino acids. CDR3 coding DNA: TGTGCCAGCAGTTTCGAAGGGGTCGGGGCTTTCTTT. Amino acids: CASSFEGVGAFF.

Ten or more counts support this clonotype. This sequence joins TRBV24-1 and TRBJ2-4, with D perhaps matching TRBD1 (8 bases). There are 17 residues in the CDR3. Germline loops: CDR1 KGHDR, CDR2 SFDVKD. Trimming pared 2 bases from V and 0 bases from J, leaving 13 bases between. The CDR3 DNA reads as TGTGCCACCAGTGATTCACAGGGGGGGCTAGCCAAAAACATTCAGTACTTC. Its protein product is CATSDSQGGLAKNIQYF.

Ten or more counts support this clonotype. The chain joins TRBV7-8 to TRBJ2-7; TRBD2 matches at 8 bases. Germline V CDR1 and CDR2: SGHVS, FQNEAQ. V was pared by 5 bases and J by 4 bases, with 7 bases of the junction left unmatched. This CDR3 region has 14 residues. The CDR3 sequence is CASSRQAGVYEQYF. DNA of the CDR3: TGTGCCAGCAGCCGGCAAGCGGGAGTTTACGAGCAGTACTTC.

The chain combines TRBV7-4 with TRBJ2-7, with D possibly called TRBD1 or TRBD2 (5 bases each). The V end was cut by 4 bases, the J end by 2 bases, with 18 bases between. The germline gives CDR1 SGHVT, CDR2 SQSDAQ. The CDR3 has 16 residues. DNA of the CDR3: TGTGCCAGCAGCTGTCCCCGGGACCCCCCGCCCTACGAGCAGTACTTC. Protein sequence: CASSCPRDPPPYEQYF.

This clonotype was counted a few times. The chain couples TRBV4-1 to TRBJ2-5; no firm D call. This CDR3 comprises 14 residues. The germline V gene has CDR1 MGHRA and CDR2 YSYEKL. Trimming left V 1 base short and J 5 bases short, with 11 bases between. The CDR3 DNA is TGCGCCAGCAGCCAAGTTTATCTAGGGGAGACCCAGTACTTC. This codes for CASSQVYLGETQYF.

At least ten counts were recorded for this clonotype. V is TRBV28 and J is TRBJ2-1; possible D gene TRBD2, 5 bases. CDR3 length: 14 amino acids. The ends were cut back, 5 bases at V and 3 bases at J, with 11 bases in the middle. CDR1 and CDR2 from the germline V gene are MDHEN and SYDVKM. CDR3 bases: TGTGCCAGCAGTCAGAACCGGGACTACAATGAGCAGTTCTTC. It is translated as CASSQNRDYNEQFF.

This clonotype was picked up many times. This chain connects TRBV12-3 or TRBV12-4 to TRBJ1-6; unclear D gene. This CDR3 contains 14 residues. The V end lost 5 bases, the J end lost 9 bases, and 14 bases lay between the germline ends. The CDR3 sequence is CASSPWRGTSPLHF. CDR3 bases: TGTGCCAGCAGTCCCTGGCGGGGAACTTCACCCCTCCACTTT.

This clonotype was observed a few times. This chain connects TRBV19 to TRBJ1-5; 10 positions match TRBD1. This CDR3 spans 17 amino acids. After removal of 3 bases from V and 2 bases from J, the junction contained 7 bases not matched to a gene. CDR1 is LNHDA and CDR2 is SQIVND in the germline V gene (reference sequence). The DNA for the CDR3 is TGTGCCAGTAGTATTCAAGGACAGGGGGTAGGCAATCAGCCCCAGCATTTT. Amino acids: CASSIQGQGVGNQPQHF.

This clonotype occurred a few times. This chain connects TRBV28 to TRBJ2-4; a possible D gene is TRBD2 (6 bases). The CDR3 length is 15 residues. CDR1 and CDR2 (germline): MDHEN, SYDVKM. Trimming took 5 bases from V and 5 from J, leaving 16 bases between them. CDR3 in amino acids: CASSDSRGDENIQYF. The CDR3 DNA reads TGTGCCAGCAGTGACTCTCGCGGGGATGAAAACATTCAGTACTTC.

This clonotype showed up many times. V gene TRBV7-9 combines with J gene TRBJ2-1; 13 positions match TRBD2. V trimming: 8 bases; J trimming: 1 base; junction bases outside the gene matches: 8. Germline V gives CDR1 SEHNR, CDR2 FQNEAQ (reference sequence). The CDR3 sequence is 17 residues long. The CDR3 DNA is TGTGCCAGCGGGACCGGGACTAGCGGGACGTCCTACAATGAGCAGTTCTTC. Amino acid sequence: CASGTGTSGTSYNEQFF.

This clonotype was recorded at least ten times. The rearrangement joins TRBV27 to TRBJ1-6; the D gene is possibly TRBD1 (5 bases). V was trimmed by 2 bases and J by 5 bases, leaving 7 bases between them. Germline V lookup: CDR1 MNHEY, CDR2 SMNVEV (reference sequence). The CDR3 totals 14 residues. The CDR3 spells CASSLNRNNSPLHF. The CDR3 DNA sequence: TGTGCCAGCAGTTTAAACAGGAATAATTCACCCCTCCACTTT.

This clonotype was seen a few times. The chain is built from TRBV25-1 and TRBJ1-5; 7 nucleotides agree with TRBD1. V shed 7 bases and J 5 bases; nucleotides not matched to a gene: 2. This CDR3 contains 12 residues. Germline V gives CDR1 MGHDK, CDR2 SYGVNS. CDR3 sequence: CASNQGDQPQHF. The CDR3 DNA is TGTGCCAGCAATCAGGGGGATCAGCCCCAGCATTTT.